This T cell receptor (beta chain) emerged from a study of CXCR3-negative and CXCR3-positive naive CD8 T cells. Within the CD8+ T cell compartment, naive cells were CD45RO-CCR7+CD27+CD95-. The CDR3 length is 15 residues. Germline loops: CDR1 LGHNA, CDR2 YNFKEQ. A word on this clonotype: Its specificity is unknown.

General study results and limits: Naive subsets had comparable surface CD5; TCR strength was inferred from TRB CDR3 properties. CXCR3-negative naive cells had less hydrophobic TRB CDR3s than did CXCR3-positive naive cells.

Libraries of TRB cDNA were made by 5' RACE and carried UMIs. Following a re-call of the 5' RACE reads, TCRdb has one entry per CDR3 protein and lacks DNA. This sample contains over 150,000 distinct CDR3 sequences. This TCR was sampled from a human donor in good health. Some clones in this sample may be carry-over from other donors' samples. V gene TRBV4-2 combines with J gene TRBJ1-1; without DNA, the TCRdb call of TRBD1 cannot be checked. The sample taken for sequencing was naive CXCR3+ CD8+ T cells from blood. Subset specified: CD45RO-CCR7+CD27+CD95- naive CD8+ T cells expressing CXCR3 (TNR3+). CDR3 sequence: CASSPLQGANTEAFF.